These 5 T cell receptor beta chains were all obtained from the same sample, sequenced in a study of blood T cell repertoires in COVID-19 (dated by TCRdb to about 2020). To prepare the library, the immunoSEQ multiplex PCR assay was applied. The clones in this table, taken by TCRdb from immuneACCESS, are in-frame only. Not every clone is retained; where verified, under half of the shortfall comes from an unresolved V gene, and the cause of the rest is unknown. This sample gives 400,000 to 450,000 clones in total; approximately 89% of them show up just once. About 1.6% of the sample comes from the top ten. The material sequenced was peripheral blood. Every receptor here comes from a woman aged 35 to 49 with COVID-19, enrolled during active disease.

The rearrangement joins TRBV29-1 to TRBJ1-2; the match to TRBD1 covers 9 bases. V lost 8 bases and J lost 5; bases outside the gene matches: 9. This CDR3 has 13 residues. Germline-derived CDR1 and CDR2 are SQVTM and ANQGSEA. CDR3 sequence reads: CSQQAGQGYGYTF. In DNA, the CDR3 is TGCAGCCAGCAAGCGGGACAGGGATATGGCTACACCTTC.

The chain carries TRBV4-1 and TRBJ1-2; D might be TRBD1 (5 bases). Trimming left V 0 bases short and J 2 bases short, with 10 bases between. CDR3 length: 15 amino acids. Germline CDR1 reads MGHRA; CDR2 reads YSYEKL. The CDR3, as DNA: TGCGCCAGCAGCCAAGATCCGGCAGGGAACTATGGCTACACCTTC. It yields the protein CASSQDPAGNYGYTF.

The chain combines TRBV27 with TRBJ1-1, with D perhaps matching TRBD1 (5 bases). Germline values: CDR1 MNHEY, CDR2 SMNVEV (reference sequence). With 2 bases removed from V and 5 bases from J, the gap between germline ends came to 9 bases. The CDR3 is 13 amino acids. The CDR3 DNA sequence: TGTGCCAGCAGTTTACAGGGCAAAACTGAAGCTTTCTTT. This translates into CASSLQGKTEAFF.

On this clone itself: The sample contains more than one DNA sequence encoding this CDR3. V gene TRBV7-9 combines with J gene TRBJ1-1; 8 nucleotides align to TRBD1. Germline loops: CDR1 SEHNR, CDR2 FQNEAQ (reference sequence). The V gene end was trimmed by 5 bases and the J gene end by 4 bases; junction bases not matched to a gene: 6. The CDR3 covers 14 residues. As DNA, the CDR3 is TGTGCCAGCAGCCGAGACAGGGGCGGCACTGAAGCTTTCTTT. This sequence encodes CASSRDRGGTEAFF.

The chain employs TRBV4-3 and TRBJ1-1; D not resolved. Germline loops: CDR1 LGHNA, CDR2 YSLEER. There are 15 residues in the CDR3. V gave up 0 bases and J gave up 3 bases, with 11 bases separating them. For the CDR3, the DNA is TGCGCCAGCAGCCAAGATTCGCTGGCAGACACTGAAGCTTTCTTT. This sequence encodes CASSQDSLADTEAFF.